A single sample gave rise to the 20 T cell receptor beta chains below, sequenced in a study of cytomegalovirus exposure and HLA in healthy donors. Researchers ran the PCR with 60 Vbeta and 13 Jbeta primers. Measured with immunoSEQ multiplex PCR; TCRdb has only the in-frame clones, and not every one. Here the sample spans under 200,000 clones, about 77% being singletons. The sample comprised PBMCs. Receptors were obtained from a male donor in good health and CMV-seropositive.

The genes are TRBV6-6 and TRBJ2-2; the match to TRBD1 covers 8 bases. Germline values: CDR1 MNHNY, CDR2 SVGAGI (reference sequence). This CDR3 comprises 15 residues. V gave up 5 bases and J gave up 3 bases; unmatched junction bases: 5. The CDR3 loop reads CASSPTGADTGELFF. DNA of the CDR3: TGTGCCAGCAGTCCGACAGGGGCGGACACCGGGGAGCTGTTTTTT.

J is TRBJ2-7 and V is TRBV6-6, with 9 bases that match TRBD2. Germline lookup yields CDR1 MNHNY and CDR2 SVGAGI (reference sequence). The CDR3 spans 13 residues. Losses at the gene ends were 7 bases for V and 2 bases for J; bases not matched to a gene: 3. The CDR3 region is CASTSGATYEQYF. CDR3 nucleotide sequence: TGTGCCAGCACTAGCGGGGCAACCTACGAGCAGTACTTC.

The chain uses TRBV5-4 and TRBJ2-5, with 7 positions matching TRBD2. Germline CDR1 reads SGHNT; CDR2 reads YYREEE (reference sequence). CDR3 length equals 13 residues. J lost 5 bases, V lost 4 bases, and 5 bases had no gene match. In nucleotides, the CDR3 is TGTGCCAGCAGCCTACGGGGGGTGGAGACCCAGTACTTC. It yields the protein CASSLRGVETQYF.

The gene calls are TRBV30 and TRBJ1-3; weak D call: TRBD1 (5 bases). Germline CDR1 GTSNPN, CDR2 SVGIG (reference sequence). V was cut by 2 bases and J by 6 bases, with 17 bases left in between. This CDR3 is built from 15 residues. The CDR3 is CAWSSGDSLLNTIYF. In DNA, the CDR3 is TGTGCCTGGAGTTCAGGAGACAGTTTATTAAACACCATATATTTT.

DNA for the CDR3: TGTGCCATCAGGGTACAGGGAGCAGATACGCAGTATTTT. Amino acids: CAIRVQGADTQYF. V is TRBV10-3 and J is TRBJ2-3; D may be TRBD1 (6 bases). This CDR3 is built from 13 residues. The V gene lost 6 bases and the J gene lost 4 bases, with 11 bases spanning the gap. CDR1 ENHRY and CDR2 SYGVKD come from the germline V gene.

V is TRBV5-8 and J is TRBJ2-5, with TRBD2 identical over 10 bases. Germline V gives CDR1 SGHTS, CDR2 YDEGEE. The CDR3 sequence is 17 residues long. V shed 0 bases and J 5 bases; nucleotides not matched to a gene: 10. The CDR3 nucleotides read TGTGCCAGCAGCTTGGGAGTAGCGGGGGGAGTTCGGGAGACCCAGTACTTC. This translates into CASSLGVAGGVRETQYF.

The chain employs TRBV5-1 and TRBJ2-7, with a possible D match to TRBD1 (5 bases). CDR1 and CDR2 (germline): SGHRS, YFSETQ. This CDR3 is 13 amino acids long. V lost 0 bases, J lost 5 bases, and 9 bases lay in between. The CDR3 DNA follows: TGCGCCAGCAGCTTGGCCAGGGCGGACGAGCAGTACTTC. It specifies CASSLARADEQYF.

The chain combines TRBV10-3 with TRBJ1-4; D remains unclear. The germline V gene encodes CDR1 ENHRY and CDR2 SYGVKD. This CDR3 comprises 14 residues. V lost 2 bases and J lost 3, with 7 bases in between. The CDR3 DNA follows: TGTGCCATCAGTGAGGAGGGAGCTAATGAAAAACTGTTTTTT. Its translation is CAISEEGANEKLFF.

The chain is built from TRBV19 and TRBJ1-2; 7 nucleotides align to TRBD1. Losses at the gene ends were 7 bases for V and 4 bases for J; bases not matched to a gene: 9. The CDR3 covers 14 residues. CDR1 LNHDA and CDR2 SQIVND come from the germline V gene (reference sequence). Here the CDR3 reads CASTLDRAPYGYTF. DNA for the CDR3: TGTGCCAGTACCTTAGACAGGGCTCCCTATGGCTACACCTTC.

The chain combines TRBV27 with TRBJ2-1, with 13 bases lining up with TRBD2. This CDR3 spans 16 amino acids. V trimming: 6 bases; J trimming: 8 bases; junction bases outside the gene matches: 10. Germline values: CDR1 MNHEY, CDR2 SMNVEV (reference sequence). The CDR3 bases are TGTGCCAGCAGCGAAACACTAGCGGGGGGGATCCATGAGCAGTTCTTC. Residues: CASSETLAGGIHEQFF.

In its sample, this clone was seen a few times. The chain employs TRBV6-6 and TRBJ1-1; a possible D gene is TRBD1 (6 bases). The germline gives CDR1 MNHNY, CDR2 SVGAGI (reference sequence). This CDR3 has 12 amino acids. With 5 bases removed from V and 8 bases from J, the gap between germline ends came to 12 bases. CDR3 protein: CASSGRGGEAFF. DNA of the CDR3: TGTGCCAGCAGTGGGAGAGGGGGAGAAGCTTTCTTT.

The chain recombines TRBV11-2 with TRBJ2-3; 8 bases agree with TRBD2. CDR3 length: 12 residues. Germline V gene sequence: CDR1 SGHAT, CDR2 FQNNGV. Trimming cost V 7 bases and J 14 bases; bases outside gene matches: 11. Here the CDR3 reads CASTPEPGLGYF. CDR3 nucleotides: TGTGCCAGCACCCCTGAACCGGGACTAGGGTATTTT.

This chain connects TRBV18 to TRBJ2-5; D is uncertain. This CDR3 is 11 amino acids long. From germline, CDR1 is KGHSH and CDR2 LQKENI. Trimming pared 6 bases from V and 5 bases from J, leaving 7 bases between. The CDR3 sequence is CASSVRETQYF. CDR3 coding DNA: TGTGCCAGCTCCGTACGGGAGACCCAGTACTTC. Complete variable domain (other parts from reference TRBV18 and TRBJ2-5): NAGVMQNPRHLVRRRGQEARLRCSPMKGHSHVYWYRQLPEEGLKFMVYLQKENIIDESGMPKERFSAEFPKEGPSILRIQQVVRGDSAAYFCASSVRETQYFGPGTRLLVL.

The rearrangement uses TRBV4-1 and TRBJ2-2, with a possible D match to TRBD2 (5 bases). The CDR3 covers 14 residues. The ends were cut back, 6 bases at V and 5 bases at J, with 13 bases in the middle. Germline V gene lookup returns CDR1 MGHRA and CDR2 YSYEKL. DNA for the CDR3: TGCGCCAGCAGTCCTGGCCGGGGAACCGGGGAGCTGTTTTTT. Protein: CASSPGRGTGELFF.

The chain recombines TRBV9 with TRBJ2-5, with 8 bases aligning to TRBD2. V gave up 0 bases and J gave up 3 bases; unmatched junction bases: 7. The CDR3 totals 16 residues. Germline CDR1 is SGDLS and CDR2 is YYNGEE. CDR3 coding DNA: TGTGCCAGCAGCGTAGGGGACGGGGGGGCGGAAGAGACCCAGTACTTC. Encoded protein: CASSVGDGGAEETQYF.

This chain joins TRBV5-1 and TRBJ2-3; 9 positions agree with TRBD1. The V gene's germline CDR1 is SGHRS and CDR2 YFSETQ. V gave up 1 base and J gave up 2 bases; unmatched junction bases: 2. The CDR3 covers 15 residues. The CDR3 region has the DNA TGCGCCAGCAGCTTGTGGGACAGGGCCACAGATACGCAGTATTTT. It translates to CASSLWDRATDTQYF.

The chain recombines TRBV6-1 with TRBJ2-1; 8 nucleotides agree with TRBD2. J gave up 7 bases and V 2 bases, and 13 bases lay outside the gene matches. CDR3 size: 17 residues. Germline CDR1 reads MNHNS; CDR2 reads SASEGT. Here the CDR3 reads CASSERAGAEVGNEQFF. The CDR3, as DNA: TGTGCCAGCAGTGAACGAGCGGGGGCCGAGGTCGGTAATGAGCAGTTCTTC.

The CDR3 sequence is CASSLELLGGWYEQYF. CDR3 bases: TGTGCCAGCAGCTTGGAATTGTTGGGAGGCTGGTACGAGCAGTACTTC. The rearrangement uses TRBV5-5 and TRBJ2-7; maybe TRBD2 (6 bases). This CDR3 has 16 residues. From germline, CDR1 is SGHKS and CDR2 YYEKEE (reference sequence). The ends were cut back, 0 bases at V and 4 bases at J, with 17 bases in the middle.

CDR3 in amino acids: CASSEGPNQPQHF. The DNA for the CDR3 is TGTGCCAGCAGTGAGGGGCCCAATCAGCCCCAGCATTTT. J is TRBJ1-5 and V is TRBV6-4; D is perhaps TRBD1 (5 bases). The CDR3 covers 13 residues. Germline lookup yields CDR1 MRHNA and CDR2 SNTAGT. V lost 3 bases to trimming and J lost 3 bases, with 6 bases between them.

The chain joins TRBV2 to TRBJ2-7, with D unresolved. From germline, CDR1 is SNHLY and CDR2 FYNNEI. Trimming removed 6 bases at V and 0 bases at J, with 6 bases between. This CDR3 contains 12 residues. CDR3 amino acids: CASRRSSYEQYF. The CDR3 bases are TGTGCCAGCAGGCGGAGCTCCTACGAGCAGTACTTC.